The 23 T cell receptor beta chains in this list originate from one sample, sequenced in a study of T cells after yellow fever vaccination. Each CDR3 protein gets one entry after TCRdb re-called the 5' RACE reads with MiXCR. This table holds approximately 140,000 distinct CDR3 sequences, over 7% found once. Here the sequenced sample was CD4+ T cells sorted from PBMCs, taken 5 days after the yellow fever booster vaccination. All receptors derive from a man aged 25-40 years who received the YFV17D yellow fever vaccine.

The V and J genes are TRBV5-4 and TRBJ2-2; TRBD2 is a possible D gene (6 bases). Germline CDR1 SGHNT, CDR2 YYREEE (reference sequence). CDR3 size: 15 residues. V was cut by 0 bases and J by 5 bases, with 11 bases left in between. The CDR3 spells CASSLGGDSTGELFF. The CDR3 nucleotides are TGTGCCAGCAGCTTGGGAGGGGACTCTACCGGGGAGCTGTTTTTT.

This clonotype was seen many times. The CDR3, as DNA: TGTGCCAGCAGCCGGGGCGGTGCGGGGAACTACGAGCAGTACTTC. Its translation is CASSRGGAGNYEQYF. The rearrangement uses TRBV5-6 and TRBJ2-7, with D maybe TRBD2 (6 bases). The CDR3 has 15 residues. V was shortened by 4 bases and J by 3 bases, with 17 bases between the two germline ends. Germline values: CDR1 SGHDT, CDR2 YYEEEE.

This clonotype showed up many times. The rearrangement uses TRBV24-1 and TRBJ2-5; no definite D call. This CDR3 contains 13 residues. Trimming pared 4 bases from V and 3 bases from J, leaving 8 bases between. Germline V gene sequence: CDR1 KGHDR, CDR2 SFDVKD. The DNA for the CDR3 is TGTGCCACCAGTGACGGACCCAAAGAGACCCAGTACTTC. Protein product: CATSDGPKETQYF.

Many counts were recorded for this clonotype. The V gene is TRBV12-3 or TRBV12-4, the J gene TRBJ2-1; D ambiguous. The CDR3 totals 12 residues. The germline V and J ends were trimmed by 3 bases and 12 bases, with 12 bases remaining between them. CDR3: CASSLSSRMQFF. In nucleotides, the CDR3 is TGTGCCAGCAGTTTGTCGTCAAGGATGCAGTTCTTC.

This clonotype appeared a few times. The chain is built from TRBV5-4 and TRBJ2-1, with D possibly TRBD2 on 6 matching bases. V lost 4 bases, J lost 9 bases, and 14 bases lay in between. The CDR3 length is 13 residues. The V gene's germline CDR1 is SGHNT and CDR2 YYREEE (reference sequence). The CDR3 DNA is TGTGCCAGCAGCAACCGACTAGTCGGTGAGCAGTTCTTC. Translation: CASSNRLVGEQFF.

To note about this clonotype: A read error is possible here, since a much larger clone lies one base away. The V and J genes are TRBV20-1 and TRBJ2-6; D may be TRBD1 (6 bases). In germline, CDR1 is DFQATT, CDR2 SNEGSKA (reference sequence). The V gene lost 5 bases and the J gene lost 0 bases, with 20 bases spanning the gap. The CDR3 loop spans 18 amino acids. Here the CDR3 reads CSAQGPFFPSSGANVLTF. CDR3 coding DNA: TGCAGTGCTCAGGGGCCTTTCTTTCCTAGCTCTGGGGCCAACGTCCTGACTTTC.

In this sample, this clonotype turned up many times. The rearrangement joins TRBV5-1 to TRBJ2-1; 8 nucleotides agree with TRBD1. The ends lost 5 bases at V and 3 bases at J; junction bases unmatched: 1. Germline V CDR1 and CDR2: SGHRS, YFSETQ. This CDR3 has 13 amino acids. The CDR3 is CASRGQDYNEQFF. The CDR3 DNA is TGCGCCAGCAGGGGACAGGACTACAATGAGCAGTTCTTC.

This clonotype was detected many times. The genes are TRBV5-6 and TRBJ1-5; D is unclear. Germline CDR1 SGHDT, CDR2 YYEEEE. The germline V and J ends were trimmed by 1 base and 6 bases, with 11 bases remaining between them. CDR3 length equals 14 residues. In nucleotides, the CDR3 is TGTGCCAGCAGCTTGAGCCGGGCCTCTCAGCCCCAGCATTTT. Protein product: CASSLSRASQPQHF.

This clonotype has a count of ten or more. This sequence joins TRBV5-4 and TRBJ2-5, with 14 nucleotides matching TRBD2. CDR1 is SGHNT and CDR2 is YYREEE in the germline V gene (reference sequence). CDR3 length equals 19 residues. After removal of 3 bases from V and 5 bases from J, the junction contained 15 bases not matched to a gene. Here the CDR3 reads CASSSGTSGRRGKGETQYF. CDR3 in DNA: TGTGCCAGCAGCTCTGGGACTAGCGGGAGAAGGGGGAAAGGGGAGACCCAGTACTTC.

This clonotype has ten or more counts. The chain combines TRBV12-3 or TRBV12-4 with TRBJ2-1; D gene unclear. The ends were cut back, 2 bases at V and 7 bases at J, with 9 bases in the middle. The CDR3 extends over 13 amino acids. CDR3 loop: CASSLPLVNEQFF. Written as DNA, the CDR3 is TGTGCCAGCAGTTTACCCTTAGTTAATGAGCAGTTCTTC.

This clonotype was seen only a few times. CDR3: CASTGRESPTDTQYF. CDR3 DNA: TGTGCCAGCACGGGGCGGGAGAGTCCCACAGATACGCAGTATTTT. The genes are TRBV5-6 and TRBJ2-3; TRBD2 matches 7 bases. Germline V gives CDR1 SGHDT, CDR2 YYEEEE. The CDR3 is 15 amino acids. Trimming at V came to 6 bases and at J to 2 bases, leaving 9 bases not matched to a gene.

This clonotype was observed at least ten times. The chain couples TRBV5-1 to TRBJ1-5; D not resolved. Germline V lookup: CDR1 SGHRS, CDR2 YFSETQ. This CDR3 contains 15 residues. Trimming cost V 0 bases and J 2 bases, with 9 bases left between them. The DNA of the CDR3 is TGCGCCAGCAGCTTGGACCCAGGACGCAATCAGCCCCAGCATTTT. This gives the protein CASSLDPGRNQPQHF.

The sample holds many counts of this clonotype. The rearrangement uses TRBV10-3 and TRBJ2-5; D is perhaps TRBD2 (5 bases). The CDR3 runs to 13 residues. V lost 7 bases and J lost 6, with 15 bases in between. In germline, CDR1 is ENHRY, CDR2 SYGVKD. This CDR3 is CAIKAGDRQTQYF. The CDR3 DNA reads as TGTGCCATCAAGGCCGGGGATCGACAGACCCAGTACTTC.

This clonotype was detected many times. The chain combines TRBV3-1 with TRBJ1-2; TRBD1 aligns across 7 bases. The V and J ends lost 7 bases and 4 bases, in that order; junction bases with no gene match: 15. The CDR3 sequence is 16 residues long. Germline CDR1 reads LGHDT; CDR2 reads YNNKEL (reference sequence). The CDR3 loop reads CASTLSRTGGRYGYTF. Here the CDR3 DNA reads TGTGCCAGCACCCTCTCCAGGACAGGTGGCCGCTATGGCTACACCTTC.

Ten or more counts support this clonotype. The gene calls are TRBV20-1 and TRBJ1-4; D is undetermined. V dropped 6 bases and J dropped 4 bases, with 12 bases sitting between them. The V gene's germline CDR1 is DFQATT and CDR2 SNEGSKA (reference sequence). CDR3 length: 13 amino acids. The CDR3 reads CSASGPINEKLFF. The DNA of the CDR3 is TGCAGTGCCTCCGGGCCTATTAATGAAAAACTGTTTTTT.

The table lists this clonotype with many counts. CDR3 nucleotide sequence: TGTGCCATCAGGATGACAGGGAAGGTCTACGAGCAGTACTTC. It translates to CAIRMTGKVYEQYF. The chain has TRBV10-3 and TRBJ2-7, with 7 nucleotides matching TRBD1. Trimming cost V 6 bases and J 3 bases; bases outside gene matches: 8. CDR1 and CDR2 (germline): ENHRY, SYGVKD. This CDR3 has 14 amino acids.

Ten or more counts support this clonotype. The gene calls are TRBV7-2 and TRBJ2-1; 11 bases map to TRBD2. Losses at the gene ends were 5 bases for V and 6 bases for J; bases not matched to a gene: 9. Germline V CDR1 and CDR2: SGHTA, FQGNSA. The CDR3 consists of 16 residues. Here the CDR3 reads CASSPIAGGGVNEQFF. For the CDR3, the DNA is TGTGCCAGCAGCCCGATAGCGGGAGGGGGAGTCAATGAGCAGTTCTTC.

Points on this clonotype: This may come from a read error, since a much larger clone is one base off. The CDR3 region is CASTPQTSSDEQYF. CDR3 nucleotides: TGCGCCAGCACACCACAGACTAGCTCCGACGAGCAGTACTTC. The chain is built from TRBV5-1 and TRBJ2-7, with 7 positions matching TRBD2. Germline values: CDR1 SGHRS, CDR2 YFSETQ. This CDR3 comprises 14 residues.

The gene calls are TRBV15 and TRBJ2-3; D is ambiguous. This CDR3 has 15 amino acids. Germline assignment: CDR1 LNHNV and CDR2 YYDKDF (reference sequence). Trimming shortened V by 0 bases and J by 1 base, and 8 bases separated the two germline ends. The DNA of the CDR3 is TGTGCCACCAGCAGAGAGTACGATGGCACAGATACGCAGTATTTT. Its protein is CATSREYDGTDTQYF.

This clonotype appeared a few times. The V gene is TRBV5-6, the J gene TRBJ2-7, with D unresolved. Trimming removed 0 bases at V and 6 bases at J, with 7 bases between. Germline CDR1 and CDR2: SGHDT and YYEEEE. This CDR3 has 12 amino acids. In nucleotides, the CDR3 is TGTGCCAGCAGCTTGGACCCCCTCGAGCAGTACTTC. It yields the protein CASSLDPLEQYF.

The gene calls are TRBV7-9 and TRBJ2-1, with D hard to call. CDR3 length: 16 residues. Trimming pared 1 base from V and 9 bases from J, leaving 19 bases between. In germline, CDR1 is SEHNR, CDR2 FQNEAQ (reference sequence). CDR3 coding DNA: TGTGCCAGCAGCTTAGTGTTTTCGGGCGGCGGAACTGAGCAGTTCTTC. Encoded protein: CASSLVFSGGGTEQFF.

For this clonotype: A much bigger clone sits one base away, suggesting this may be a read error. In this CDR3 the conserved last residue, phenylalanine or tryptophan, is missing, so a read error is likely. CDR3 nucleotides: TGCGCCAGCAGCTTGGCCGGCAGCAATGAGCAGTTCCTC. Translated, it gives CASSLAGSNEQFL. This chain uses TRBV5-1 with TRBJ2-1; D remains ambiguous. Germline assignment: CDR1 SGHRS and CDR2 YFSETQ. Trimming left V 0 bases short and J 6 bases short, with 7 bases between. The CDR3 runs 13 residues.

A remark on this clonotype: One base away lies a much larger clone, so this may be a sequencing read error. The chain recombines TRBV29-1 with TRBJ2-7, with D unclear. With 2 bases removed from V and 2 bases from J, the gap between germline ends came to 16 bases. This CDR3 comprises 15 residues. Germline CDR1 and CDR2: SQVTM and ANQGSEA. The CDR3 region is CSVETAQVAPYEQYF. The CDR3 DNA reads as TGCAGCGTTGAAACTGCGCAGGTCGCACCCTACGAGCAGTACTTC.